The rows below give T cell receptor beta chains drawn from one sample of a study of shared clonotypes between healthy human individuals. Sequenced by immunoSEQ multiplex PCR; TCRdb stores in-frame clones only, minus some. The table includes over 2 million clones, roughly 95% detected once. Material for sequencing was naive CD8+ T cells sorted from blood. Receptor source: a man younger than 35 in good health. CDR3s include the opening cysteine and the closing phenylalanine or tryptophan. The order of the fields is V gene, D gene, J gene, clone size, CDR3 DNA, CDR3 protein. A D gene is named only where the DNA matches it firmly. Size values are once, few and many counts, or a class for expanded clones, and some rows have none.

v_gene: TRBV14; d_gene: NA; j_gene: TRBJ2-1; abundance: NA; CDR3nt: TGTGCCAGCAGCCAAACTAGTCCCGAGGAGCAGTTCTTC; CDR3aa: CASSQTSPEEQFF
v_gene: TRBV11-2; d_gene: NA; j_gene: TRBJ2-3; abundance: NA; CDR3nt: TGTGCCAGCAGCTTGTCAGATACGCAGTATTTT; CDR3aa: CASSLSDTQYF
v_gene: TRBV5-6; d_gene: NA; j_gene: TRBJ2-1; abundance: NA; CDR3nt: TGTGCCAGCAGCCTCGGCGGGGCCTCCTACAATGAGCAGTTCTTC; CDR3aa: CASSLGGASYNEQFF
v_gene: TRBV30; d_gene: NA; j_gene: TRBJ2-5; abundance: NA; CDR3nt: TGTGCCTGGAGTTTGGGATCCCAAGAGACCCAGTACTTC; CDR3aa: CAWSLGSQETQYF
v_gene: TRBV5-5; d_gene: TRBD1; j_gene: TRBJ1-3; abundance: NA; CDR3nt: TGTGCCAGCAGCGTCGACAGGGTCTCTGGAAACACCATATATTTT; CDR3aa: CASSVDRVSGNTIYF
v_gene: TRBV27; d_gene: TRBD2; j_gene: TRBJ2-1; abundance: NA; CDR3nt: TGTGCCAGCAGTTTATGGTGGTCTAGCGGGGGAAACAATGAGCAGTTCTTC; CDR3aa: CASSLWWSSGGNNEQFF
v_gene: TRBV2; d_gene: NA; j_gene: TRBJ2-7; abundance: NA; CDR3nt: TGTGCCAGCAGTATTAAGGGGGAAGGAGACTACGAGCAGTACTTC; CDR3aa: CASSIKGEGDYEQYF
v_gene: TRBV29-1; d_gene: TRBD2; j_gene: TRBJ2-3; abundance: NA; CDR3nt: TGCAGCGCTGCAGCGGGAGTGAGAGATACGCAGTATTTT; CDR3aa: CSAAAGVRDTQYF
v_gene: TRBV4-1; d_gene: NA; j_gene: TRBJ1-1; abundance: NA; CDR3nt: TGCGCCAGCAGCCAAGATAGGTCCTCGGGTCTTGACACTTTCTTT; CDR3aa: CASSQDRSSGLDTFF
v_gene: TRBV5-6; d_gene: NA; j_gene: TRBJ1-6; abundance: NA; CDR3nt: TGTGCCAGCAGCTTCGGGGGGGACTCACCCCTCCACTTT; CDR3aa: CASSFGGDSPLHF
v_gene: TRBV10-2; d_gene: TRBD2; j_gene: TRBJ2-7; abundance: NA; CDR3nt: TGCGCCAGCAGTGTGGGACTAGCGGGGGGGTACTACGAGCAGTACTTC; CDR3aa: CASSVGLAGGYYEQYF
v_gene: TRBV4-2; d_gene: NA; j_gene: TRBJ2-1; abundance: NA; CDR3nt: TGTGCCAGCAGCCAAGTTTTTAATGAGCAGTTCTTC; CDR3aa: CASSQVFNEQFF
v_gene: TRBV5-4; d_gene: TRBD2; j_gene: TRBJ2-7; abundance: once; CDR3nt: TGTGCCAGCAGCCCAGTCCAGGAGCGGGAGGGGGACGAGCAGTACTTC; CDR3aa: CASSPVQEREGDEQYF
v_gene: TRBV27; d_gene: NA; j_gene: TRBJ1-5; abundance: NA; CDR3nt: TGTGCCAGCAGTTTATTATCTCCCTTCAGCAATCAGCCCCAGCATTTT; CDR3aa: CASSLLSPFSNQPQHF
v_gene: TRBV13; d_gene: TRBD1; j_gene: TRBJ2-2; abundance: few; CDR3nt: TGTGCCAGCAGCACCACAGGGGACACCGGGGAGCTGTTTTTT; CDR3aa: CASSTTGDTGELFF
v_gene: TRBV27; d_gene: NA; j_gene: TRBJ1-5; abundance: once; CDR3nt: TGTGCCAGCAGTTTATGGGCCAATCAGCCCCAGCATTTT; CDR3aa: CASSLWANQPQHF
v_gene: TRBV4-1; d_gene: TRBD1; j_gene: TRBJ1-4; abundance: NA; CDR3nt: TGCGCCAGCAGCCAAGTGACAGGGCCCGCGGCGGAGGGTGAAAAACTGTTTTTT; CDR3aa: CASSQVTGPAAEGEKLFF
v_gene: TRBV6-4; d_gene: NA; j_gene: TRBJ1-6; abundance: NA; CDR3nt: TGTGCCAGCAGTGAGGCGAGCTCACCCCTCCACTTT; CDR3aa: CASSEASSPLHF
v_gene: TRBV6-1; d_gene: NA; j_gene: TRBJ2-7; abundance: NA; CDR3nt: TGTGCCAGCAGTGAACCCGGACAATTCTACGAGCAGTACTTC; CDR3aa: CASSEPGQFYEQYF
v_gene: TRBV7-9; d_gene: NA; j_gene: TRBJ2-4; abundance: once; CDR3nt: TGTGCCAGCCAGACAGTAGCAGGAGCTAAAAACATTCAGTACTTC; CDR3aa: CASQTVAGAKNIQYF
v_gene: TRBV30; d_gene: TRBD2; j_gene: TRBJ2-7; abundance: NA; CDR3nt: TGTGCCTGGAGTGTACTTTCTAGACTAGCGGGAGAGTACGAGCAGTACTTC; CDR3aa: CAWSVLSRLAGEYEQYF
v_gene: TRBV29-1; d_gene: NA; j_gene: TRBJ1-2; abundance: NA; CDR3nt: TGCAGCGTTGAAGGGCTCTATGGCTACACCTTC; CDR3aa: CSVEGLYGYTF
v_gene: TRBV27; d_gene: NA; j_gene: TRBJ1-2; abundance: once; CDR3nt: TGTGCCAGCAGTTTTGCAGCAAACTATGGCTACACCTTC; CDR3aa: CASSFAANYGYTF
v_gene: TRBV9; d_gene: NA; j_gene: TRBJ2-5; abundance: NA; CDR3nt: TGTGCCAGCAGCTCCGCGGGTTCGTCAGGAGAGACCCAGTACTTC; CDR3aa: CASSSAGSSGETQYF
v_gene: TRBV10-1; d_gene: NA; j_gene: TRBJ2-1; abundance: NA; CDR3nt: TGCGCCAGCACAGGAGAGCAGTTCTTC; CDR3aa: CASTGEQFF
v_gene: TRBV27; d_gene: NA; j_gene: TRBJ2-3; abundance: NA; CDR3nt: TGTGCCAGCAGTTTATCACCCGGGACTTCGTTTGATACGCAGTATTTT; CDR3aa: CASSLSPGTSFDTQYF